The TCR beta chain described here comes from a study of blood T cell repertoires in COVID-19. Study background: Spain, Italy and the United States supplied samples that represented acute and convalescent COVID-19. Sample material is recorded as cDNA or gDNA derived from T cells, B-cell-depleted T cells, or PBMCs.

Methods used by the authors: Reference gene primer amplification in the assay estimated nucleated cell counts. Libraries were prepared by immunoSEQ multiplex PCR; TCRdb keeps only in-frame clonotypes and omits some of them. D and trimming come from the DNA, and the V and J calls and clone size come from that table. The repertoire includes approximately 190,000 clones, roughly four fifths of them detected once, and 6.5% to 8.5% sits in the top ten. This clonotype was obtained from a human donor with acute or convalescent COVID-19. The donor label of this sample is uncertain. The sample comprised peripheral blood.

The CDR3 spells CASSFRESTETFF. The CDR3 bases are TGTGCCAGCAGCTTCAGGGAATCTACGGAAACTTTCTTT. The chain couples TRBV7-9 to TRBJ1-1; D is perhaps TRBD1 (5 bases). The germline gives CDR1 SEHNR, CDR2 FQNEAQ (reference sequence). This CDR3 spans 13 amino acids. The V and J ends lost 3 bases and 12 bases respectively, with 17 bases between them.